What follows are 26 T cell receptor beta chains derived from one specimen sequenced in a study of T cells in Graves' hyperthyroidism and ophthalmopathy (dated by TCRdb to about 2019). Library construction relied on multiplex PCR. Sequencing relied on an Illumina HiSeq 2000. Amplification of TCR beta CDR3 regions was carried out from RNA transcripts. The TCR CDR3 was subjected to a first round of RT-PCR using the HTBI primer set and the Qiagen OneStep RT-PCR kit. In TCRdb, the public reads were trimmed at Q25 with fastp and aligned with MiXCR, with productive beta chains retained. Entries that share a CDR3 protein sequence are merged under the most common genes and DNA. In all, the sample holds more than 600,000 distinct CDR3 sequences, and 15% to 20% of those were seen once. The top ten clones comprise roughly 8% of the sample. The sequenced sample consisted of blood. The receptors come from a man aged 18 to 29 with Graves' hyperthyroidism.

Regarding this clonotype: Being one base from a much bigger clone, this may be a read error. The chain joins TRBV10-3 to TRBJ1-4; 10 bases map to TRBD1. This CDR3 region has 13 residues. Germline lookup yields CDR1 ENHRY and CDR2 SYGVKD. Trimming at V came to 6 bases and at J to 6 bases, leaving 1 base not matched to a gene. The CDR3 region is CAIRGTGDEKLFF. In nucleotides, the CDR3 is TGTGCCATCAGAGGGACAGGGGATGAAAAACTGTTTTTT.

This clonotype was observed a handful of times. The DNA of the CDR3 is TGTGCCAGCAGCCCCGGGACAGGGGTCATCTACGAGCAGTACTTC. Its protein is CASSPGTGVIYEQYF. The chain uses TRBV6-1 and TRBJ2-7; 10 positions agree with TRBD1. The CDR3 totals 15 residues. V gave up 6 bases and J gave up 3 bases; unmatched junction bases: 8. Per the germline V gene, CDR1 is MNHNS and CDR2 is SASEGT.

The chain couples TRBV15 to TRBJ1-4; tentative D call: TRBD1 (6 bases). CDR1 is LNHNV, CDR2 YYDKDF, per germline (reference sequence). This CDR3 comprises 18 residues. V lost 1 base, J lost 6 bases, and 21 bases lay in between. The CDR3 DNA follows: TGTGCCACCAGCAGAGTAAGGGGGTTTCGGGCACCTGATGAAAAACTGTTTTTT. Translation: CATSRVRGFRAPDEKLFF. Together with reference TRBV15 and TRBJ1-4, the CDR3 gives the full variable domain: DAMVIQNPRYQVTQFGKPVTLSCSQTLNHNVMYWYQQKSSQAPKLLFHYYDKDFNNEADTPDNFQSRRPNTSFCFLDIRSPGLGDTAMYLCATSRVRGFRAPDEKLFFGSGTQLSVL.

This chain links TRBV19 with TRBJ1-5; maybe TRBD1 (5 bases). Germline lookup yields CDR1 LNHDA and CDR2 SQIVND (reference sequence). V lost 9 bases to trimming and J lost 0 bases, with 12 bases between them. The CDR3 contains 14 residues. CDR3 DNA: TGTGCCAGCAGACAGCCCTATAGCAATCAGCCCCAGCATTTT. Protein product: CASRQPYSNQPQHF.

J is TRBJ2-1 and V is TRBV4-1, with 8 bases that match TRBD1. Germline lookup yields CDR1 MGHRA and CDR2 YSYEKL. The length of the CDR3 is 15 residues. V gave up 1 base and J gave up 5 bases; unmatched junction bases: 4. This CDR3 is CASSQAWDRNNEQFF. The CDR3, as DNA: TGCGCCAGCAGCCAAGCCTGGGACAGGAACAATGAGCAGTTCTTC.

In its sample, this clonotype was seen a few times. V is TRBV2 and J is TRBJ1-1; D not resolved. This CDR3 has 16 amino acids. Trimming left V 1 base short and J 5 bases short, with 17 bases between. Germline CDR1 SNHLY, CDR2 FYNNEI. The CDR3 bases are TGTGCCAGCAGTGAAGTCGGCGGTTGGAGCGAAACTGAAGCTTTCTTT. Translation gives CASSEVGGWSETEAFF.

There are many counts of this clonotype. The V call is TRBV2, the J call TRBJ2-1, with no clear D. Germline assignment: CDR1 SNHLY and CDR2 FYNNEI. V was pared by 11 bases and J by 4 bases, with 18 bases between. The CDR3 is made up of 14 amino acids. The CDR3, as DNA: TGTGCCTCCAGGCTGCGGATCGCATACAATGAGCAGTTCTTC. It specifies CASRLRIAYNEQFF.

This chain links TRBV5-4 with TRBJ2-2; a weak D match, TRBD1 (6 bases). V was clipped by 2 bases and J by 4 bases, with 12 bases between them. The CDR3 is 15 amino acids. Germline CDR1 SGHNT, CDR2 YYREEE (reference sequence). The CDR3 here is CASSFWTVATGELFF. CDR3 DNA sequence: TGTGCCAGCAGCTTTTGGACAGTTGCCACCGGGGAGCTGTTTTTT.

The V and J genes are TRBV7-2 and TRBJ1-4; no clear D gene. This CDR3 comprises 17 residues. V was cut by 1 base and J by 4 bases, with 16 bases left in between. Germline lookup yields CDR1 SGHTA and CDR2 FQGNSA. The CDR3: CASSLGLSSDHNEKLFF. CDR3 nucleotide sequence: TGTGCCAGCAGCTTAGGTCTCTCCTCGGACCATAATGAAAAACTGTTTTTT.

This clonotype was observed a handful of times. The gene calls are TRBV9 and TRBJ1-2; TRBD1 aligns across 7 bases. CDR3 length: 14 amino acids. Trimming removed 2 bases from V and 8 bases from J; junction bases left unmatched: 9. The germline gives CDR1 SGDLS, CDR2 YYNGEE. The CDR3 reads CASSVLDRAFGYTF. In nucleotides, the CDR3 is TGTGCCAGCAGCGTCCTCGACAGGGCCTTCGGCTACACCTTC. Combining the CDR3 with reference TRBV9 and TRBJ1-2 gives the whole variable domain DSGVTQTPKHLITATGQRVTLRCSPRSGDLSVYWYQQSLDQGLQFLIQYYNGEERAKGNILERFSAQQFPDLHSELNLSSLELGDSALYFCASSVLDRAFGYTFGSGTRLTVV.

The sample holds many counts of this clonotype. This chain links TRBV28 with TRBJ2-4; D remains ambiguous. This CDR3 contains 18 residues. V lost 5 bases to trimming and J lost 1 base, with 21 bases between them. The germline V gene has CDR1 MDHEN and CDR2 SYDVKM. The CDR3 spells CASSTLPAPGYAKNIQYF. CDR3 nucleotides: TGTGCCAGCAGTACCCTCCCAGCTCCCGGGTACGCCAAAAACATTCAGTACTTC.

This clonotype has a count of ten or more. The chain carries TRBV30 and TRBJ2-3; 7 nucleotides agree with TRBD1. This CDR3 has 14 amino acids. In germline, CDR1 is GTSNPN, CDR2 SVGIG (reference sequence). V trimming: 8 bases; J trimming: 5 bases; junction bases outside the gene matches: 13. The CDR3 DNA is TGTGCCGTTCCGACAGGGAGATTTGGAGATACGCAGTATTTT. Amino acid sequence: CAVPTGRFGDTQYF.

This clonotype was counted at least ten times. The CDR3 sequence: CATSSRLAGGGETQYF. CDR3 coding DNA: TGTGCCACCAGCTCCAGACTAGCCGGCGGAGGAGAGACCCAGTACTTC. The genes are TRBV15 and TRBJ2-5; TRBD2 matches at 7 bases. The CDR3 totals 16 residues. V dropped 5 bases and J dropped 4; count of bases not matched to a gene: 13. Germline loops: CDR1 LNHNV, CDR2 YYDKDF (reference sequence).

The V and J genes are TRBV7-2 and TRBJ1-1; no reliable D call. This CDR3 contains 12 residues. Germline assignment: CDR1 SGHTA and CDR2 FQGNSA. Trimming shortened V by 8 bases and J by 11 bases, and 18 bases separated the two germline ends. CDR3 sequence (DNA): TGTGCCAGCGGCCCCCGGGAGCGTGCGGCTTTCTTT. This codes for CASGPRERAAFF.

About this clonotype: A much larger clone differs from this one at a single base, so this may be a read error. The chain recombines TRBV18 with TRBJ2-7; D may be TRBD2 (5 bases). Per the germline V gene, CDR1 is KGHSH and CDR2 is LQKENI. Trimming took off 8 bases at V and 9 bases at J, with 20 bases between the two ends. This CDR3 has 13 residues. The CDR3 coding sequence is TGTGCCAGCCGATCACAGATCGGAGGCGGGCAGTACTTC. Translation gives CASRSQIGGGQYF. The complete variable domain, with remaining parts taken from reference TRBV18 and TRBJ2-7, reads NAGVMQNPRHLVRRRGQEARLRCSPMKGHSHVYWYRQLPEEGLKFMVYLQKENIIDESGMPKERFSAEFPKEGPSILRIQQVVRGDSAAYFCASRSQIGGGQYFGPGTRLTVT.

The sample holds a few counts of this clonotype. The chain has TRBV5-1 and TRBJ2-1, with D perhaps matching TRBD2 (6 bases). The V end lost 6 bases, the J end lost 4 bases, and 14 bases lay between the germline ends. CDR1 and CDR2 (germline): SGHRS, YFSETQ. The CDR3 runs 14 residues. For the CDR3, the DNA is TGCGCCAGCACACTCTTTAGCGGTTACAATGAGCAGTTCTTC. It codes for CASTLFSGYNEQFF.

At least ten counts were recorded for this clonotype. The gene calls are TRBV2 and TRBJ2-2, with 8 bases fitting TRBD2. The length of the CDR3 is 15 residues. In germline, CDR1 is SNHLY, CDR2 FYNNEI. Trimming removed 6 bases from V and 1 base from J; junction bases left unmatched: 4. CDR3 sequence: CASRHTSGNTGELFF. Written as DNA, the CDR3 is TGTGCCAGCAGACACACTAGCGGGAACACCGGGGAGCTGTTTTTT. Together with reference TRBV2 and TRBJ2-2, the CDR3 gives the full variable domain: EPEVTQTPSHQVTQMGQEVILRCVPISNHLYFYWYRQILGQKVEFLVSFYNNEISEKSEIFDDQFSVERPDGSNFTLKIRSTKLEDSAMYFCASRHTSGNTGELFFGEGSRLTVL.

Written as DNA, the CDR3 is TGCAGTGCTAGGGCCGAGAGGGACACTGAAGCTTTCTTT. This sequence encodes CSARAERDTEAFF. This chain links TRBV20-1 with TRBJ1-1; D is undetermined. V was clipped by 3 bases and J by 3 bases, with 11 bases between them. From germline, CDR1 is DFQATT and CDR2 SNEGSKA (reference sequence). The CDR3 sequence is 13 residues long.

This clonotype was recorded at least ten times. J is TRBJ2-3 and V is TRBV7-9, with 8 nucleotides matching TRBD2. The V segment lost 5 bases and the J segment 6 bases; nucleotides outside the gene matches: 4. CDR1 is SEHNR, CDR2 FQNEAQ, per germline (reference sequence). The CDR3 has 13 amino acids. This chain's CDR3 is CASSDGTRDTQYF. As DNA, the CDR3 is TGTGCCAGCAGCGACGGGACTAGGGATACGCAGTATTTT.

This chain connects TRBV20-1 to TRBJ2-7; D ambiguous. The CDR3 is made up of 11 amino acids. V gave up 8 bases and J gave up 7 bases, with 15 bases separating them. Germline values: CDR1 DFQATT, CDR2 SNEGSKA (reference sequence). The CDR3 spells CSPSLLREQYF. In DNA form, the CDR3 reads TGCAGTCCCTCCCTTTTGCGGGAGCAGTACTTC.

This chain uses TRBV29-1 with TRBJ2-1; D is unresolved. The V end was cut by 7 bases, the J end by 5 bases, with 9 bases between. CDR1 is SQVTM, CDR2 ANQGSEA, per germline. CDR3 length: 11 amino acids. CDR3 nucleotides: TGCAGCGCCCGTATCGACAATGAGCAGTTCTTC. This gives the protein CSARIDNEQFF.

This clonotype was seen a handful of times. The rearrangement uses TRBV4-1 and TRBJ2-2, with 7 bases that match TRBD1. This CDR3 is built from 15 residues. Trimming at V came to 4 bases and at J to 3 bases, leaving 5 bases not matched to a gene. CDR1 MGHRA and CDR2 YSYEKL come from the germline V gene. CDR3 DNA: TGCGCCAGCAGCCGCCCCGGGACAGACACCGGGGAGCTGTTTTTT. This gives the protein CASSRPGTDTGELFF.

This clonotype was seen many times. This chain connects TRBV15 to TRBJ1-2; D gene uncertain. V was clipped by 0 bases and J by 5 bases, with 4 bases between them. The germline V gene has CDR1 LNHNV and CDR2 YYDKDF (reference sequence). The CDR3 runs to 12 residues. CDR3 sequence: CATSRDVYGYTF. The CDR3 DNA follows: TGTGCCACCAGCAGAGACGTGTATGGCTACACCTTC. The full variable domain, its missing parts supplied by reference TRBV15 and TRBJ1-2, is DAMVIQNPRYQVTQFGKPVTLSCSQTLNHNVMYWYQQKSSQAPKLLFHYYDKDFNNEADTPDNFQSRRPNTSFCFLDIRSPGLGDTAMYLCATSRDVYGYTFGSGTRLTVV.

This clonotype was counted at least ten times. J is TRBJ1-6 and V is TRBV6-1; D is possibly TRBD1 (6 bases). The CDR3 contains 12 residues. Germline CDR1 is MNHNS and CDR2 is SASEGT. V dropped 10 bases and J dropped 10 bases, with 14 bases sitting between them. CDR3 in DNA: TGTGCCACAAAGGGGGGGGTGTCACCCCTCCACTTT. It encodes CATKGGVSPLHF.

This clonotype was counted only a few times. The chain employs TRBV28 and TRBJ2-3; tentatively, D is TRBD1 (6 bases). V lost 5 bases, J lost 2 bases, and 17 bases lay in between. The CDR3 is 16 amino acids. Germline V gives CDR1 MDHEN, CDR2 SYDVKM. This CDR3 is CASSALTGGYTDTQYF. The CDR3 DNA reads as TGTGCCAGCAGTGCGTTGACAGGAGGCTACACAGATACGCAGTATTTT. Variable domain in full (rest from reference TRBV28 and TRBJ2-3): DVKVTQSSRYLVKRTGEKVFLECVQDMDHENMFWYRQDPGLGLRLIYFSYDVKMKEKGDIPEGYSVSREKKERFSLILESASTNQTSMYLCASSALTGGYTDTQYFGPGTRLTVL.

This clonotype was recorded many times. The genes are TRBV20-1 and TRBJ2-3; D call uncertain. CDR3 length equals 11 residues. V dropped 6 bases and J dropped 5 bases, with 9 bases sitting between them. Germline values: CDR1 DFQATT, CDR2 SNEGSKA (reference sequence). The DNA for the CDR3 is TGCAGTGCCCCCGTCGGAGATACGCAGTATTTT. The encoded protein is CSAPVGDTQYF.